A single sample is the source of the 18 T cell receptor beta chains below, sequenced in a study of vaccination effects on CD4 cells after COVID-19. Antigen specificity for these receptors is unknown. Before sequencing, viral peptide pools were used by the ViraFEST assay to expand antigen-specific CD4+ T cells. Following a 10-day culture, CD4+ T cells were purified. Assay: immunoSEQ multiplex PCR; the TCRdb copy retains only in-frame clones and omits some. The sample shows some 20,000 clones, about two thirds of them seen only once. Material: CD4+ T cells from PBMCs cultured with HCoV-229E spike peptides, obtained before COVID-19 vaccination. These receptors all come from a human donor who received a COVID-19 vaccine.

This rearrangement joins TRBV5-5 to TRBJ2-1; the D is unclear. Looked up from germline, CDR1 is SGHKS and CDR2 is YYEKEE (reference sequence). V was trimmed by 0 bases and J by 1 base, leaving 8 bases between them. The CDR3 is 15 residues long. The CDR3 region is CASSLGGISYNEQFF. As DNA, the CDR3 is TGTGCCAGCAGCTTGGGTGGGATATCCTACAATGAGCAGTTCTTC.

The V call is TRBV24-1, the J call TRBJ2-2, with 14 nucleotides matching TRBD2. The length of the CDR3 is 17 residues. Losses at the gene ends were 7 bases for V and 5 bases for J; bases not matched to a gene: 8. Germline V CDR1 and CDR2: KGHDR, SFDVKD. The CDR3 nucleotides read TGTGCCACCAGAAACACGACTAGCGGGAGGGATACCGGGGAGCTGTTTTTT. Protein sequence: CATRNTTSGRDTGELFF.

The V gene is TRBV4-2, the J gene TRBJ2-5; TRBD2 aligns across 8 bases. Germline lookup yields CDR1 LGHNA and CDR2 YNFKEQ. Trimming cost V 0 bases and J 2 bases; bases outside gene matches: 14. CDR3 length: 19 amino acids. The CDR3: CASSQDRGLAGLNQETQYF. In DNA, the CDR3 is TGTGCCAGCAGCCAAGATCGAGGGTTAGCGGGGCTGAATCAAGAGACCCAGTACTTC.

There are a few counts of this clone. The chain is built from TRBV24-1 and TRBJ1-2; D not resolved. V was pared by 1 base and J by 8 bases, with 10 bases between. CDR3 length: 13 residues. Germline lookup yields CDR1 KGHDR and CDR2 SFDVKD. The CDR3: CATSDFRAEGYTF. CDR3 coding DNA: TGTGCCACCAGTGATTTTCGGGCGGAAGGCTACACCTTC.

CDR3 DNA: TGCGCCAGCACGTCGGGGAGTAAGGAGGAGACCCAGTACTTC. Protein: CASTSGSKEETQYF. The chain uses TRBV5-1 and TRBJ2-5; D is possibly TRBD2 (5 bases). CDR3 size: 14 residues. The V end lost 6 bases, the J end lost 5 bases, and 17 bases lay between the germline ends. Germline loops: CDR1 SGHRS, CDR2 YFSETQ.

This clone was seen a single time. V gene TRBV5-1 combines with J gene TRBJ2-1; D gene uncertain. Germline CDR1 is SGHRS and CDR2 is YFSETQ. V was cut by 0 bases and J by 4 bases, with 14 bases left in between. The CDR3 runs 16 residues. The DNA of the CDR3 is TGCGCCAGCAGCTTGGATTTAAGTAGCAGATACAATGAGCAGTTCTTC. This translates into CASSLDLSSRYNEQFF.

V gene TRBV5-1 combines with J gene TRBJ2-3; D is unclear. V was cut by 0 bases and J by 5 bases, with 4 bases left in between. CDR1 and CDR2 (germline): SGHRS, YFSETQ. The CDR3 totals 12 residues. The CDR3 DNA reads TGCGCCAGCAGCTTGGAAAAAGATACGCAGTATTTT. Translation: CASSLEKDTQYF.

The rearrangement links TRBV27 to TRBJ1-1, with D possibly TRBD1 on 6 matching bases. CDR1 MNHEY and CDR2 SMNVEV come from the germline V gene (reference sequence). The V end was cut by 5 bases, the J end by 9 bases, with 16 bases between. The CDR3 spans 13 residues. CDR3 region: CASSTILGGKAFF. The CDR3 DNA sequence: TGTGCCAGCAGTACCATATTAGGGGGAAAAGCTTTCTTT.

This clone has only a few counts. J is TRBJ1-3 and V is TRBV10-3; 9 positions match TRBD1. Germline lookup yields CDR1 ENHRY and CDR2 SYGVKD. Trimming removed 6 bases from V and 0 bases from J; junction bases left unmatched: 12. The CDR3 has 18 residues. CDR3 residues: CAIRPGQGGGDSGNTIYF. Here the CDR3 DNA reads TGTGCCATCAGGCCGGGACAGGGAGGGGGTGACTCTGGAAACACCATATATTTT.

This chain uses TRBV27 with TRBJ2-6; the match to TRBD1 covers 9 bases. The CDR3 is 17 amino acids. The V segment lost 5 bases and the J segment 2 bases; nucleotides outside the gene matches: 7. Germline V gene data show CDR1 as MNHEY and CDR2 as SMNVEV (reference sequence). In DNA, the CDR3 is TGTGCCAGCAGTCTCACAGGGGGCACGGCTGGGGCCAACGTCCTGACTTTC. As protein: CASSLTGGTAGANVLTF. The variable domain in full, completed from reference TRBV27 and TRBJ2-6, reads EAQVTQNPRYLITVTGKKLTVTCSQNMNHEYMSWYRQDPGLGLRQIYYSMNVEVTDKGDVPEGYKVSRKEKRNFPLILESPSPNQTSLYFCASSLTGGTAGANVLTFGAGSRLTVL.

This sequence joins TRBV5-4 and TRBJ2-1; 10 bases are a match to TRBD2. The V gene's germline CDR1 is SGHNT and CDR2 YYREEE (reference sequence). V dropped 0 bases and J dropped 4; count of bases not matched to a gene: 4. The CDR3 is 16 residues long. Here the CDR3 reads CASSLGLAGEYNEQFF. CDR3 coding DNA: TGTGCCAGCAGCTTGGGTCTAGCGGGGGAGTACAATGAGCAGTTCTTC. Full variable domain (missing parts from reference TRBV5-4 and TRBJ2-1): ETGVTQSPTHLIKTRGQQVTLRCSSQSGHNTVSWYQQALGQGPQFIFQYYREEENGRGNFPPRFSGLQFPNYSSELNVNALELDDSALYLCASSLGLAGEYNEQFFGPGTRLTVL.

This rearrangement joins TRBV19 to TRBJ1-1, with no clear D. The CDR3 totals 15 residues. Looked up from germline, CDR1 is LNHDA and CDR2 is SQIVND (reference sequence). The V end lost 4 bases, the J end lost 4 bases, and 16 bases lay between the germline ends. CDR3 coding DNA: TGTGCCAGTAGTAGGTCCCCGGGTGGTGCCACTGAAGCTTTCTTT. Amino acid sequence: CASSRSPGGATEAFF.

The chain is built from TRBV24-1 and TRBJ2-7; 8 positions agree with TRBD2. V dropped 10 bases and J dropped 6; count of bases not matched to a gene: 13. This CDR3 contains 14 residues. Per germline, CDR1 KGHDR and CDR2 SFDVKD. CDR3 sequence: CATQEAGGPSEQYF. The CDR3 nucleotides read TGTGCCACGCAGGAGGCGGGGGGCCCCTCCGAGCAGTACTTC.

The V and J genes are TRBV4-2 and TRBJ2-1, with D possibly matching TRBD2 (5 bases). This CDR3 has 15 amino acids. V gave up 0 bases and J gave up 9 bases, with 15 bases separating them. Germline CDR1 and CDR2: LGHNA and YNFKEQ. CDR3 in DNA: TGTGCCAGCAGCCAAGATTGGCTAGCCACCGGTGAGCAGTTCTTC. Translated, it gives CASSQDWLATGEQFF.

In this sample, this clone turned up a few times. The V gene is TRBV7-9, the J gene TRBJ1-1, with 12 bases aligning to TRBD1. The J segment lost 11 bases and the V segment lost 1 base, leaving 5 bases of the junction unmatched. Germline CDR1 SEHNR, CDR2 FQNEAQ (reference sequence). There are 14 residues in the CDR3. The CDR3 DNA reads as TGTGCCAGCAGCTTAGTTGGGACAGGGGGCCTTGCTTTCTTT. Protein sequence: CASSLVGTGGLAFF.

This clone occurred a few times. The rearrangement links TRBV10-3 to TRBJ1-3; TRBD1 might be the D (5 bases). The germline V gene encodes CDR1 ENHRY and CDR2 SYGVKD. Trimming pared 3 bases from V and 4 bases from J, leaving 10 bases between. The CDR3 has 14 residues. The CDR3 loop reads CAISEGDGGNTIYF. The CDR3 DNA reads TGTGCCATCAGTGAAGGGGACGGGGGAAACACCATATATTTT.

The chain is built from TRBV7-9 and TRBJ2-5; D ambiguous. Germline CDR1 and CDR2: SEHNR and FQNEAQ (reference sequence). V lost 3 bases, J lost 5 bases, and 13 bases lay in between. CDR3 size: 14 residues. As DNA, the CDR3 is TGTGCCAGCAGCTTTGAAGGCTCACCGGAGACCCAGTACTTC. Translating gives CASSFEGSPETQYF.

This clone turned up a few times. Written as DNA, the CDR3 is TGCGCCAGCAGGTCACGGTCGTTGAGTGGGAACACTGAAGCTTTCTTT. Protein product: CASRSRSLSGNTEAFF. The chain is built from TRBV10-2 and TRBJ1-1; no firm D call. Germline CDR1 and CDR2: WSHSY and SAAADI. The CDR3 has 16 residues. The ends were cut back, 6 bases at V and 1 base at J, with 18 bases in the middle.